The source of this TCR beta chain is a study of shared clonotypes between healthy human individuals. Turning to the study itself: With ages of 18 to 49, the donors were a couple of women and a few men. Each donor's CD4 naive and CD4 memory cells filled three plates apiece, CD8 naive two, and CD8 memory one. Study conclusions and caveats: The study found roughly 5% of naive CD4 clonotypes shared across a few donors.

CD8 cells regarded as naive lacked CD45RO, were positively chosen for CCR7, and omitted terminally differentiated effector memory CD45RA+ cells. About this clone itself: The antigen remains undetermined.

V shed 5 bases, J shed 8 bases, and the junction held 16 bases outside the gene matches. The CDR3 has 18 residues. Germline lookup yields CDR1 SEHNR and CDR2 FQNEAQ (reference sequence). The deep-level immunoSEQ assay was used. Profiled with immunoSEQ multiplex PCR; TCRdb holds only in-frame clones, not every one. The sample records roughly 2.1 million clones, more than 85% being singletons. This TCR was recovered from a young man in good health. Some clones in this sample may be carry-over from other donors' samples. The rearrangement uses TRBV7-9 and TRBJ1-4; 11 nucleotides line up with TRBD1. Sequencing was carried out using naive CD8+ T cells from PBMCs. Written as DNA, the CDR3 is TGTGCCAGCAGCGCCCCGGACAGGGGGCGCGACCGAAGGGAAAAACTGTTTTTT. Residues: CASSAPDRGRDRREKLFF.